This record covers a single TCR beta chain. Its antigen is still unknown. The germline V gene has CDR1 SQVTM and CDR2 ANQGSEA. This CDR3 contains 16 residues. This sample was included in a study of monozygotic twins with inflammatory bowel disease. General study points: IBD patients displayed reduced TCRbeta diversity (inverse Simpson) when set against healthy co-twins. It was not supported that a single strong signal or clonotype was associated with IBD.

Via template switching, UMIs carrying a 6-nucleotide sample barcode were introduced. TCRdb reprocessed the 5' RACE reads, with one entry per CDR3 protein and no DNA. The table for this sample gives tens of thousands of distinct CDR3 sequences. This receptor was identified in a human donor with ulcerative colitis or Crohn's disease, or a healthy co-twin of an affected twin (not recorded which). The sequencing sample was made of blood. This chain connects TRBV29-1 to TRBJ2-3. The CDR3 reads CSVEDLRLGSADTQYF.